Presented here are 4 T cell receptor beta chains from one specimen sequenced in a study of graft-versus-host responses after intestinal transplantation. Assay: immunoSEQ multiplex PCR; the TCRdb copy retains only in-frame clones and omits some. This sample yields about 7,400 clones, of which roughly a third are seen a single time; around 3.9% belongs to the top ten. Irradiated, violet-dye-labeled stimulators (about 200,000) were plated alongside about 200,000 CFSE-labeled responders. This specimen consisted of alloreactive CD8+ T cells from a mixed lymphocyte reaction culture, obtained before transplantation. The subset here: CFSE-low proliferating T cells sorted from roughly 6-day pre-transplant mixed lymphocyte reaction (GvH or HvG direction). All receptors derive from a human patient who was an organ donor for intestinal transplantation.

Judged by abundance, this clone is medium-sized (0.01 to 0.1%). This rearrangement joins TRBV7-9 to TRBJ2-7, with a weak D call TRBD1 (6 bases). The ends were cut back, 6 bases at V and 3 bases at J, with 9 bases in the middle. CDR3 size: 12 residues. Germline V gene sequence: CDR1 SEHNR, CDR2 FQNEAQ (reference sequence). CDR3 in DNA: TGTGCCAGCAGTGGGGACATCTACGAGCAGTACTTC. It specifies CASSGDIYEQYF.

The chain has TRBV7-8 and TRBJ2-1; 13 bases line up with TRBD2. Germline loops: CDR1 SGHVS, CDR2 FQNEAQ. The CDR3 is 16 amino acids. Trimming removed 5 bases from V and 8 bases from J; junction bases left unmatched: 9. The CDR3 protein is CASSPGTSGVWDEQFF. The CDR3 coding sequence is TGTGCCAGCAGCCCTGGGACTAGCGGGGTTTGGGATGAGCAGTTCTTC.

The chain employs TRBV28 and TRBJ2-5; TRBD2 matches 8 bases. The V gene's germline CDR1 is MDHEN and CDR2 SYDVKM. The CDR3 runs 16 residues. V lost 1 base to trimming and J lost 9 bases; unmatched junction nucleotides: 13. CDR3 sequence (DNA): TGTGCCAGCAGTTTATTAACTAGCGGCTGGCCTAAGGCCCAGTACTTC. Its protein is CASSLLTSGWPKAQYF.

This chain connects TRBV27 to TRBJ1-3; the D is unclear. Germline V CDR1 and CDR2: MNHEY, SMNVEV (reference sequence). This CDR3 region has 14 residues. The CDR3 protein is CPGWPRGIGNTIYF. CDR3 nucleotide sequence: TGTCCCGGTTGGCCGCGGGGAATCGGAAACACCATATATTTT.